This T cell receptor beta chain appears in the sequencing data of a study of blood T cell repertoires in COVID-19. Across the whole study: The analysed material was cDNA or gDNA that came from T cells, B-cell-depleted T cells, or PBMCs.

Germline V CDR1 and CDR2: SNHLY, FYNNEI. The CDR3 has 15 amino acids. Trimming stripped 2 bases from V and 3 bases from J, with 14 bases between. In the original processing: Researchers report that nucleated cell counts were estimated from reference gene primer amplification. Generated by immunoSEQ multiplex PCR, the TCRdb table keeps only in-frame clones and is missing some. V and J calls and clone size come straight from that table; D and trimming were deduced from the DNA. Of tens of thousands of clones in the sample, about 71% were seen once. This TCR was recovered from a woman aged 50 to 65 with acute or convalescent COVID-19. V and J are TRBV2 and TRBJ2-7; D is undetermined. The sequenced sample consisted of peripheral blood. CDR3 nucleotides: TGTGCCAGCAGTGAAAGAGGCCCTCCGGGCTACGAGCAGTACTTC. Its protein product is CASSERGPPGYEQYF. The variable domain in full, with the rest retrieved from reference TRBV2 and TRBJ2-7, is EPEVTQTPSHQVTQMGQEVILRCVPISNHLYFYWYRQILGQKVEFLVSFYNNEISEKSEIFDDQFSVERPDGSNFTLKIRSTKLEDSAMYFCASSERGPPGYEQYFGPGTRLTVT.